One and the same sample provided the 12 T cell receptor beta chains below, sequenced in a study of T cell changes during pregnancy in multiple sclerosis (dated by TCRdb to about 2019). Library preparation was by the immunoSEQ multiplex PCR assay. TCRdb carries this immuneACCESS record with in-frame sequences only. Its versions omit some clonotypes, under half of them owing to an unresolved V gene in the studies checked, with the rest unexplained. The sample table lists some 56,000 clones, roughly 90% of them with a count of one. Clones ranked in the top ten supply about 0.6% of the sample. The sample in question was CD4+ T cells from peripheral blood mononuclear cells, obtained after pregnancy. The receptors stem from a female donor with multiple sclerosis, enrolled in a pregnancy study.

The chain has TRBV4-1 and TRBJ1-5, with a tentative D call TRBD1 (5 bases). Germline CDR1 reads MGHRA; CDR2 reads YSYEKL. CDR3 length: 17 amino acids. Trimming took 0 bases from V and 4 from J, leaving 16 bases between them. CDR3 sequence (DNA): TGCGCCAGCAGCCAAGATCTGGGGGTTGGAGGGAATCAGCCCCAGCATTTT. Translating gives CASSQDLGVGGNQPQHF.

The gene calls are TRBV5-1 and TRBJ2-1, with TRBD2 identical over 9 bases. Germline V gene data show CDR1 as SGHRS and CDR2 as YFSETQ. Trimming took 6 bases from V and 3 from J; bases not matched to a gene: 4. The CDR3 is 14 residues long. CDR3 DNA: TGCGCCAGCACCCCTAGCGGGGTCTACAATGAGCAGTTCTTC. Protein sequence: CASTPSGVYNEQFF.

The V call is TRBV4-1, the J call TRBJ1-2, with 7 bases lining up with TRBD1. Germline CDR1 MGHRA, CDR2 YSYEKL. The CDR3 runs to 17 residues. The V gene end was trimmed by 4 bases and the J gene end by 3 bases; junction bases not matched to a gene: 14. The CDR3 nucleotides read TGCGCCAGCAGCCTTCGTGACACGGGACAGTTTTACTATGGCTACACCTTC. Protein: CASSLRDTGQFYYGYTF.

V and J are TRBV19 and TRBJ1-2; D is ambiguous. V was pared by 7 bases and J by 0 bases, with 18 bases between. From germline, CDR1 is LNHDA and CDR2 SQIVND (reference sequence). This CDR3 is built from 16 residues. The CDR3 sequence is CASTFAAVKANYGYTF. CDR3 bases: TGTGCCAGTACCTTTGCGGCTGTGAAAGCTAACTATGGCTACACCTTC.

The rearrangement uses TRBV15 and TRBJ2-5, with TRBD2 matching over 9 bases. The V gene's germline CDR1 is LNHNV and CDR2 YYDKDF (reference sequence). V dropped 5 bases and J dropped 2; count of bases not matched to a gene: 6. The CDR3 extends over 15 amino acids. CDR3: CATSWAGGRQETQYF. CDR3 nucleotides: TGTGCCACCAGCTGGGCGGGGGGGAGGCAAGAGACCCAGTACTTC.

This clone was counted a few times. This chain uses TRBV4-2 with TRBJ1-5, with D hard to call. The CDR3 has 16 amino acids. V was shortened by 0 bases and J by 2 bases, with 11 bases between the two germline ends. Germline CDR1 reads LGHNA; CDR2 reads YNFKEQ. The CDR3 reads CASSQDALGGNQPQHF. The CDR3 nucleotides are TGTGCCAGCAGCCAAGATGCCCTCGGGGGCAATCAGCCCCAGCATTTT.

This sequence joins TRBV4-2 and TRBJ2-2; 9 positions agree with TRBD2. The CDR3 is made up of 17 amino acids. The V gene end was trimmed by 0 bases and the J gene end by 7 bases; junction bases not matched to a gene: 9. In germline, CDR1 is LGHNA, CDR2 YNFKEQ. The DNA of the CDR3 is TGTGCCAGCAGCCAAGAGATTAGCGGGGGTACGGGCGGGGAGCTGTTTTTT. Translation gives CASSQEISGGTGGELFF.

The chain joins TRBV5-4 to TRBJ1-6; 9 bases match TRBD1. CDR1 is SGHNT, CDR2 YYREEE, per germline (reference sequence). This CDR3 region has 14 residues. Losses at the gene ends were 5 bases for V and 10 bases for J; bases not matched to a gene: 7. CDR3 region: CASRTQGAESPLHF. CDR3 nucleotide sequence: TGTGCCAGCAGAACACAGGGGGCCGAATCACCCCTCCACTTT.

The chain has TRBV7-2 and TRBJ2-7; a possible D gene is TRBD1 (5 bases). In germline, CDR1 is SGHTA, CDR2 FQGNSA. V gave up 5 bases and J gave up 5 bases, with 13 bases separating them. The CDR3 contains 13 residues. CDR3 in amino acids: CASSGSRADEQYF. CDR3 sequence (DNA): TGTGCCAGCAGCGGCAGCAGGGCCGACGAGCAGTACTTC.

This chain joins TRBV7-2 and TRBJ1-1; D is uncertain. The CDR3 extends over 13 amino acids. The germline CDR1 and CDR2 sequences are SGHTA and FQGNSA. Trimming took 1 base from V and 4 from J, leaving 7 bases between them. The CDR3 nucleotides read TGTGCCAGCAGCTTAGGGACTTTCACTGAAGCTTTCTTT. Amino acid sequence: CASSLGTFTEAFF.

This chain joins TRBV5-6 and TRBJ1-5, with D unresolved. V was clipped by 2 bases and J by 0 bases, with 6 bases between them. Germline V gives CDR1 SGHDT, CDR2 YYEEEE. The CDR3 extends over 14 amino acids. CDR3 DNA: TGTGCCAGCAGCTTCCGGGGTAGCAATCAGCCCCAGCATTTT. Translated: CASSFRGSNQPQHF.

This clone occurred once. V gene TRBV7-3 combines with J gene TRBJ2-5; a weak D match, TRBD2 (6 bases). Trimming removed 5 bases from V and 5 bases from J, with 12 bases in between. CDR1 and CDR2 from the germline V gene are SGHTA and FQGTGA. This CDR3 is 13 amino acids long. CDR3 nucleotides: TGTGCCAGCAGCCCGTTGAGCGGGGAGACCCAGTACTTC. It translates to CASSPLSGETQYF.